The rows below give T cell receptor beta chains drawn from one sample of a study of human T cells and chemical hapten exposure. TCRdb re-called the RACE reads through MiXCR, storing one row per CDR3 protein. This table has around 380,000 distinct CDR3 sequences, approximately 4.4% appearing once. This specimen consisted of whole blood, obtained in connection with sensitization to the hapten diphenylcyclopropenone (DPC). These receptors originate from a woman aged 50 to 60 with alopecia areata. Some clones in this sample may be carry-over from other donors' samples. CDR3s include the opening cysteine and the closing phenylalanine or tryptophan. A D gene is named only where the DNA matches it firmly. Only part of the rows carry a size: once, few, many, or a class if the clone is expanded.

TRBJ2-6 TRBV29-1 few NA CSVEGVSGANVLTF TGCAGCGTTGAAGGGGTCTCTGGGGCCAACGTCCTGACTTTC
TRBJ1-4 TRBV11-2 many NA CASSRGLSATNEKLFF TGTGCCAGCAGCCGGGGGCTGTCGGCAACTAATGAAAAACTGTTTTTT
TRBJ1-2 TRBV4-1 NA TRBD1 CASSHGQGVYGYTF TGCGCCAGCAGCCATGGACAGGGGGTTTATGGCTACACCTTC
TRBJ2-7 TRBV20-1 many TRBD1 CSARETGGRYEQYF TGCAGTGCTAGAGAGACAGGGGGCCGGTACGAGCAGTACTTC
TRBJ1-1 TRBV27 many TRBD1 CASSYHLTGLNTEAFF TGTGCCAGCAGTTACCATTTGACAGGGCTGAACACTGAAGCTTTCTTT
TRBJ1-2 TRBV12-3/TRBV12-4 many TRBD1 CASSSTGGIYGYTF TGTGCCAGCAGTTCGACAGGGGGCATTTATGGCTACACCTTC
TRBJ2-2 TRBV2 many NA CASSVQRGSGELFF TGTGCCAGCAGCGTGCAGAGGGGAAGCGGGGAGCTGTTTTTT
TRBJ1-3 TRBV7-6 many TRBD1 CASSLPGQGNTIYF TGTGCCAGCAGCCTACCGGGACAGGGAAACACCATATATTTT
TRBJ1-1 TRBV3-1 few NA CASSQAGENTEAFF TGTGCCAGCAGCCAAGCAGGGGAAAACACTGAAGCTTTCTTT
TRBJ1-1 TRBV7-2 many NA CASSFYANTEAFF TGTGCCAGCAGCTTCTACGCGAACACTGAAGCTTTCTTT
TRBJ1-6 TRBV4-2 NA NA CASSQERSEGGSPLHF TGTGCCAGCAGCCAAGAGAGATCGGAGGGAGGTTCACCCCTCCACTTT
TRBJ2-3 TRBV20-1 many NA CSARDLLSRPGLHTDTQYF TGCAGTGCTAGAGATCTTCTCTCGCGGCCGGGACTCCACACAGATACGCAGTATTTT
TRBJ2-1 TRBV19 many NA CASSMLAGGHNEQFF TGTGCCAGTAGTATGCTGGCAGGCGGTCATAATGAGCAGTTCTTC
TRBJ2-1 TRBV7-8 NA TRBD2 CASSFQTSPMYEQFF TGTGCCAGCAGCTTTCAGACTAGCCCCATGTATGAGCAGTTCTTC
TRBJ1-2 TRBV12-3/TRBV12-4 few TRBD1 CASSRTGARGGYTF TGTGCCAGCAGTCGGACAGGGGCTCGGGGCGGCTACACCTTC
TRBJ1-1 TRBV2 many TRBD1 CASRYRGGTEAFF TGTGCCAGCAGGTACAGGGGCGGCACTGAAGCTTTCTTT
TRBJ2-2 TRBV2 many NA CASSERPGAGELFF TGTGCCAGCAGTGAGAGGCCGGGCGCCGGGGAGCTGTTTTTT
TRBJ2-1 TRBV12-3/TRBV12-4 few TRBD2 CASSASGGAGLNEQFF TGTGCCAGCAGTGCTAGCGGGGGGGCCGGGTTGAATGAGCAGTTCTTC
TRBJ1-5 TRBV6-2/TRBV6-3 many NA CASRPTGFNQPQHF TGTGCCAGCAGACCCACAGGGTTTAATCAGCCCCAGCATTTT
TRBJ1-1 TRBV6-1 many NA CASKESTLGTEAFF TGTGCCAGCAAGGAGAGCACTCTGGGCACTGAAGCTTTCTTT
TRBJ1-6 TRBV7-9 many TRBD1 CASSTGTDNSPLHF TGTGCCAGCAGCACCGGGACAGATAATTCACCCCTCCACTTT
TRBJ2-3 TRBV7-2 few NA CASSLRYSAQYF TGTGCCAGCAGCTTACGGTACTCTGCGCAGTATTTT
TRBJ2-5 TRBV5-1 few NA CASSPVLGGLQETQYF TGCGCCAGCAGCCCCGTTCTAGGGGGGCTTCAAGAGACCCAGTACTTC
TRBJ2-6 TRBV3-1 many NA CASSQTGSAGANVLTF TGTGCCAGCAGCCAAACAGGGTCCGCTGGGGCCAACGTCCTGACTTTC
TRBJ2-3 TRBV27 NA TRBD1 CASSLGTGRSADTQYF TGTGCCAGCAGTTTAGGGACAGGGAGAAGCGCAGATACGCAGTATTTT
TRBJ2-3 TRBV11-2 few TRBD2 CASSRGTSGSATDTQYF TGTGCCAGCAGCCGAGGGACTAGCGGGAGTGCTACAGATACGCAGTATTTT
TRBJ2-1 TRBV7-9 NA NA CASSLGAGGSGEQFF TGTGCCAGCAGCTTAGGGGCAGGGGGGAGTGGTGAGCAGTTCTTC
TRBJ2-7 TRBV13 many NA CASSFEGPYEQYF TGTGCCAGCAGCTTCGAGGGGCCCTACGAGCAGTACTTC
TRBJ2-7 TRBV12-3/TRBV12-4 many TRBD1 CASSFGTGPLEQYF TGTGCCAGCAGTTTTGGGACAGGGCCTCTCGAGCAGTACTTC
TRBJ2-7 TRBV20-1 NA TRBD2 CSASRGSTYEQYF TGCAGTGCTAGTCGCGGGAGCACCTACGAGCAGTACTTC
TRBJ2-7 TRBV7-9 many NA CASSSRGTLRAVQYF TGTGCCAGCAGCTCCAGAGGTACCTTACGAGCGGTTCAGTACTTC
TRBJ2-7 TRBV23-1 many NA CASPRYEQYF TGCGCCAGCCCCCGATACGAGCAGTACTTC
TRBJ1-1 TRBV6-1 few NA CASSEGGKRAFF TGTGCCAGCAGTGAAGGGGGAAAGCGGGCTTTCTTT
TRBJ2-5 TRBV7-9 many NA CASSTLLGSRFRDF TGTGCCAGCAGCACCCTGCTTGGTTCGCGGTTCAGGGACTTC
TRBJ1-1 TRBV18 few NA CASSVAHPDGLIDTEAFF TGTGCCAGCTCGGTAGCTCACCCTGACGGGCTGATAGACACTGAAGCTTTCTTT